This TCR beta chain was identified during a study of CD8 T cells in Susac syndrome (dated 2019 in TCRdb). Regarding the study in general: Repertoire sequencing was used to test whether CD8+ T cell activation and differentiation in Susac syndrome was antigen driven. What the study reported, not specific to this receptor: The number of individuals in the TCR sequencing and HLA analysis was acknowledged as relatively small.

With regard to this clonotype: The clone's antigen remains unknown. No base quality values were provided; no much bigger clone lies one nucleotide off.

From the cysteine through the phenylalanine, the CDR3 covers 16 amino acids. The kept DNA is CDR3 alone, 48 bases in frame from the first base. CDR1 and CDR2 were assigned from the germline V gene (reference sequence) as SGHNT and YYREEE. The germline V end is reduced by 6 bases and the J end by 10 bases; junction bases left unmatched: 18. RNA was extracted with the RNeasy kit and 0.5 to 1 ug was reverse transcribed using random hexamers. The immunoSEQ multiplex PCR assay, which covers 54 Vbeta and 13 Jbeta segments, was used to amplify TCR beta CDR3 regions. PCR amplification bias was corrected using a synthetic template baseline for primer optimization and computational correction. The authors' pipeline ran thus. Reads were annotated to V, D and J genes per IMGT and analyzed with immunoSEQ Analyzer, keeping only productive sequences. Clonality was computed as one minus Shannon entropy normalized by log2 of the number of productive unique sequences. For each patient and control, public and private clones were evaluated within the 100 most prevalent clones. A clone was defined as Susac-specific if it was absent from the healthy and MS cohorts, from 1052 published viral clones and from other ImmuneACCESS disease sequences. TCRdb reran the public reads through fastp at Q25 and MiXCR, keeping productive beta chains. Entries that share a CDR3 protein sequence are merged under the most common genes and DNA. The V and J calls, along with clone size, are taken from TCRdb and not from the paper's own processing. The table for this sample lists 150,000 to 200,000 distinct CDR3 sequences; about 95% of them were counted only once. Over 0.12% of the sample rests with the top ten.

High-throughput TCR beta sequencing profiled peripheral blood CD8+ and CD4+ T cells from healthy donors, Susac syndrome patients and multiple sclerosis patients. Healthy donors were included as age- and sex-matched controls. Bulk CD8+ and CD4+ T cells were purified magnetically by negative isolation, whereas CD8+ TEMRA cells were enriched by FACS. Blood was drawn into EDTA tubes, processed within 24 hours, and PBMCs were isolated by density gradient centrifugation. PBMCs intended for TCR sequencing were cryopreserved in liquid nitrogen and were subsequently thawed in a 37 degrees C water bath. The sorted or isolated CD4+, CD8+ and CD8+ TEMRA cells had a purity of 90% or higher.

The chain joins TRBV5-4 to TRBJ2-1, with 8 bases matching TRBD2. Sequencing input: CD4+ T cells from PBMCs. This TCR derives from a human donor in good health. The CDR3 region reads CASTTGASGGEPEQFF. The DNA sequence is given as TGTGCCAGCACCACTGGGGCCAGCGGGGGAGAACCCGAGCAGTTCTTC.